The 8 T cell receptor beta chains listed next were all sequenced from one sample in a study of cytomegalovirus exposure and HLA in healthy donors. The PCR was carried out with 60 Vbeta primers and 13 Jbeta primers. Assay: immunoSEQ multiplex PCR; the TCRdb copy retains only in-frame clones and omits some. The sample shows 100,000 to 150,000 clones, around 80% of them seen only once. The sequenced material came from PBMCs. The receptor set was obtained from a woman aged 40 to 50 in good health and CMV-seronegative.

This clone was counted a few times. The chain combines TRBV6-1 with TRBJ1-2; 9 nucleotides agree with TRBD1. This CDR3 has 15 amino acids. Germline-derived CDR1 and CDR2 are MNHNS and SASEGT. The junction had 8 bases not matched to a gene; V was cut back by 5 bases and J by 4 bases. CDR3 region: CASSSEDRGSYGYTF. CDR3 DNA sequence: TGTGCCAGCAGTTCGGAGGACAGGGGCTCCTATGGCTACACCTTC.

The J gene is TRBJ2-7, the V gene TRBV13; D is perhaps TRBD1 (8 bases). CDR3 length: 15 residues. V was pared by 4 bases and J by 3 bases, with 16 bases between. Looked up from germline, CDR1 is PRHDT and CDR2 is FYEKMQ (reference sequence). The CDR3 here is CASSSGQGGVYEQYF. CDR3 coding DNA: TGTGCCAGCAGCTCCGGACAGGGAGGGGTCTACGAGCAGTACTTC.

Only one count was recorded for this clone. An end of the junction differs from the germline gene, which may be a read error. J is TRBJ1-6 and V is TRBV7-3, with 8 bases that match TRBD1. The CDR3 loop spans 16 amino acids. Germline CDR1 SGHTA, CDR2 FQGTGA. The CDR3 bases are TGTGCCAGCAGCCGGGACAGGCGGGGGCCTAATCCACCCCTCCACTTT. Amino acid sequence: CASSRDRRGPNPPLHF.

The CDR3 reads CASRPGQRMNTEAFF. The CDR3 coding sequence is TGTGCCAGTCGTCCCGGACAGCGAATGAACACTGAAGCTTTCTTT. V and J are TRBV19 and TRBJ1-1; TRBD1 is a possible D gene (6 bases). Trimming took off 8 bases at V and 0 bases at J, with 16 bases between the two ends. The CDR3 length is 15 residues. Germline V gene lookup returns CDR1 LNHDA and CDR2 SQIVND (reference sequence).

The V gene is TRBV28, the J gene TRBJ2-7, with TRBD1 matching 10 bases. CDR1 MDHEN and CDR2 SYDVKM come from the germline V gene. Germline trimming cut 2 bases from V and 5 bases from J; bases unmatched to any gene: 6. There are 15 residues in the CDR3. The CDR3 sequence: CASSLPGTGAHEQYF. In DNA form, the CDR3 reads TGTGCCAGCAGTTTACCCGGGACAGGGGCTCACGAGCAGTACTTC.

The chain is built from TRBV7-2 and TRBJ2-1, with 10 bases identical to TRBD2. After removal of 1 base from V and 2 bases from J, the junction contained 2 bases not matched to a gene. The CDR3 extends over 16 amino acids. Per germline, CDR1 SGHTA and CDR2 FQGNSA. This chain's CDR3 is CASSLEAGGPYNEQFF. DNA for the CDR3: TGTGCCAGCAGCTTAGAAGCGGGGGGGCCCTACAATGAGCAGTTCTTC.

A note on this clone: One end of the junction does not line up with germline, which may come from a read error. This sequence joins TRBV28 and TRBJ2-6, with D tentatively TRBD1 (5 bases). This CDR3 comprises 13 residues. The germline V gene encodes CDR1 MDHEN and CDR2 SYDVKM. The DNA of the CDR3 is TGTGCCAGTTTCAGCTCTGGGGCCAACGGCCTGACTTTC. It is translated as CASFSSGANGLTF.

This clone was detected a few times. The V and J genes are TRBV18 and TRBJ2-2; a possible D gene is TRBD1 (6 bases). The CDR3 has 17 amino acids. The V end was cut by 3 bases, the J end by 2 bases, with 16 bases between. CDR1 and CDR2 from the germline V gene are KGHSH and LQKENI. This chain's CDR3 is CASSPMSVGTNTGELFF. In DNA form, the CDR3 reads TGTGCCAGCTCACCCATGTCGGTCGGGACAAACACCGGGGAGCTGTTTTTT.